This is a list of T cell receptor beta chains from one sample in a study of T-cell memory formation after mild COVID-19. TCRdb redid the calling of the 5' RACE reads with MiXCR, one entry per CDR3 protein. Of some 110,000 distinct CDR3 sequences listed, roughly 12% are singletons. The sample consisted of PBMCs or a T cell subset sorted from them (not recorded which). The receptors were gathered from an adult woman who had mild COVID-19 (a few samples of this study predate the infection). Cell type and time point are not known. Both conserved end residues are part of each CDR3. A D gene is named only where the DNA matches it firmly. The listing skips clone size in some rows; elsewhere it reads once, few, many or a size class.

TRBJ2-1 . TRBV25-1 many CASSEMTEQFF TGTGCCAGCAGTGAAATGACTGAGCAGTTCTTC
TRBJ2-4 . TRBV7-2 . CASSLADDIQYF TGTGCCAGCAGCTTAGCGGACGACATTCAGTACTTC
TRBJ1-1 . TRBV5-1 . CASSLSGSLNTEAFF TGCGCCAGCAGTCTCTCGGGTTCCCTGAACACTGAAGCTTTCTTT
TRBJ1-2 . TRBV27 . CASSLYRVFRGYTF TGTGCCAGCAGTTTATACAGGGTTTTCCGTGGCTACACCTTC
TRBJ1-2 TRBD1 TRBV4-3 few CASSQDRGFYGYTF TGCGCCAGCAGCCAAGACAGGGGGTTCTATGGCTACACCTTC
TRBJ2-2 TRBD1 TRBV4-1 . CASSRDRSTGELFF TGCGCCAGCAGTAGGGACAGGAGTACCGGGGAGCTGTTTTTT
TRBJ2-2 . TRBV25-1 . CASSFKDPIDTGELFF TGTGCCAGCAGTTTCAAGGACCCAATTGACACCGGGGAGCTGTTTTTT
TRBJ1-1 . TRBV5-1 . CASILEGSTEAFF TGCGCCAGCATCTTGGAGGGCAGCACTGAAGCTTTCTTT
TRBJ2-7 . TRBV7-9 . CASSSGFTYEQYF TGTGCCAGCAGCTCGGGGTTCACCTACGAGCAGTACTTC
TRBJ2-7 . TRBV5-1 many CASSLEPIYEQYF TGCGCCAGCAGCTTGGAGCCAATCTACGAGCAGTACTTC
TRBJ2-2 . TRBV7-8 many CASSLGGNTGELFF TGTGCCAGCAGCTTAGGCGGGAACACCGGGGAGCTGTTTTTT
TRBJ2-7 . TRBV7-8 . CASSLASGLEQYF TGTGCCAGCAGCTTAGCGAGTGGGTTGGAGCAGTACTTC
TRBJ1-1 . TRBV7-2 few CASSLALGALNTEAFF TGTGCCAGCAGCTTAGCGCTTGGGGCCTTGAACACTGAAGCTTTCTTT
TRBJ2-3 . TRBV6-6 few CASSRPTLDTQYF TGTGCCAGCAGTCGTCCGACTCTGGATACGCAGTATTTT
TRBJ1-1 . TRBV7-9 few CASSSSQAPSEAFF TGTGCCAGCAGCTCCAGTCAGGCTCCGTCTGAAGCTTTCTTT
TRBJ2-7 . TRBV14 few CASSHAGHYIEQYF TGTGCCAGCAGCCATGCGGGACATTATATCGAGCAGTACTTC
TRBJ2-3 TRBD1 TRBV5-1 . CASSAGQGSRTDTQYF TGCGCCAGCAGCGCGGGACAGGGGAGTCGCACAGATACGCAGTATTTT
TRBJ2-7 . TRBV21-1 . CASSYSGDTTYEQYF TGTGCCAGCAGCTACAGTGGGGACACCACCTACGAGCAGTACTTC
TRBJ1-6 TRBD1 TRBV12-3/TRBV12-4 few CASSSTGANSPLHF TGTGCCAGCAGTTCGACAGGGGCTAATTCACCCCTCCACTTT
TRBJ2-1 TRBD1 TRBV19 few CAIGDRDNEQFF TGTGCCATTGGGGACAGGGACAATGAGCAGTTCTTC
TRBJ2-1 TRBD2 TRBV6-5 many CASSYPGGPDNEQFF TGTGCCAGCAGTTACCCGGGAGGGCCAGACAATGAGCAGTTCTTC
TRBJ2-2 . TRBV20-1 many CSARSGDSDPRNTGELFF TGCAGTGCTAGATCAGGTGACAGCGATCCCCGGAACACCGGGGAGCTGTTTTTT
TRBJ1-1 TRBD1 TRBV4-1 few CASSQLTGMNTEAFF TGCGCCAGCAGCCAGTTGACAGGGATGAACACTGAAGCTTTCTTT
TRBJ2-7 . TRBV6-6 few CASSYWGRENEQYF TGTGCCAGCAGTTACTGGGGGAGAGAAAACGAGCAGTACTTC
TRBJ1-2 . TRBV19 . CASSIELQGRGYGYTF TGTGCCAGTAGTATAGAGCTCCAGGGGCGAGGGTATGGCTACACCTTC
TRBJ2-1 . TRBV18 . CASSPPTGAYNEQFF TGTGCCAGCTCACCACCGACGGGGGCCTACAATGAGCAGTTCTTC
TRBJ2-3 TRBD1 TRBV6-6 few CASILQGAMYF TGTGCCAGCATCCTACAGGGGGCGATGTATTTT
TRBJ2-2 . TRBV7-2 few CASSLHRGLEAGELFF TGTGCCAGCAGCCTGCATCGGGGACTGGAAGCCGGGGAGCTGTTTTTT
TRBJ2-5 TRBD2 TRBV28 few CASSFLRTSAKETQYF TGTGCCAGCAGTTTTCTTCGGACTAGCGCTAAAGAGACCCAGTACTTC
TRBJ2-2 . TRBV4-1 . CASSQERIYGQGKDTGELFF TGCGCCAGCAGCCAAGAGAGGATTTACGGGCAGGGGAAGGACACCGGGGAGCTGTTTTTT
TRBJ2-3 TRBD2 TRBV6-2/TRBV6-3 . CASRRLAATDTQYF TGTGCCAGCAGGCGACTAGCGGCTACAGATACGCAGTATTTT
TRBJ2-2 . TRBV4-3 few CASSQDLGLPNTGELFF TGCGCCAGCAGCCAAGATCTAGGGCTCCCGAACACCGGGGAGCTGTTTTTT
TRBJ2-3 . TRBV7-9 . CASSYLADTQYF TGTGCCAGCAGCTACCTAGCAGATACGCAGTATTTT
TRBJ2-7 TRBD2 TRBV5-1 many CASSLEGTRFYEQYF TGCGCCAGCAGCTTGGAAGGGACTAGATTCTACGAGCAGTACTTC
TRBJ1-1 TRBD1 TRBV4-1 . CASSQDRSGTGYDEAFF TGCGCCAGCAGCCAAGATAGATCGGGGACAGGGTATGATGAAGCTTTCTTT
TRBJ2-1 . TRBV20-1 . CSAVYVAEQFF TGCAGTGCCGTATACGTAGCGGAGCAGTTCTTC
TRBJ2-7 . TRBV10-3 few CAIQPLAGNSYEQYF TGTGCCATACAGCCCTTGGCAGGGAACTCCTACGAGCAGTACTTC
TRBJ2-1 . TRBV7-9 . CASSRGTLEQFF TGTGCCAGCAGCCGAGGGACGCTTGAGCAGTTCTTC
TRBJ2-3 . TRBV11-2 . CASSYTGPYTDTQYF TGTGCCAGCAGCTACACAGGGCCTTACACAGATACGCAGTATTTT
TRBJ2-7 . TRBV7-9 many CASSSDSQDYEQYF TGTGCCAGCAGCTCCGACAGTCAGGACTACGAGCAGTACTTC
TRBJ2-3 . TRBV12-3/TRBV12-4 . CASSLVSFDTYTDTQYF TGTGCCAGCAGTTTAGTATCGTTTGACACCTACACAGATACGCAGTATTTT
TRBJ2-3 TRBD1 TRBV5-1 many CASSLAGTGTDTQYF TGCGCCAGCAGCTTGGCCGGGACAGGCACAGATACGCAGTATTTT
TRBJ2-2 . TRBV12-3/TRBV12-4 . CAIPRRPRTGELFF TGTGCCATCCCGCGGCGGCCTCGGACCGGGGAGCTGTTTTTT
TRBJ1-2 . TRBV4-1 . CASSLYCNYGYTF TGCGCCAGCAGCCTATACTGTAACTATGGCTACACCTTC
TRBJ2-7 TRBD2 TRBV7-2 many CAILAGGYEQYF TGTGCCATACTAGCGGGGGGATACGAGCAGTACTTC
TRBJ2-3 TRBD2 TRBV12-3/TRBV12-4 . CASGRGGSVVDTQYF TGTGCCAGCGGTCGGGGCGGGAGCGTGGTAGATACGCAGTATTTT
TRBJ2-7 . TRBV29-1 few CSVVGRDSYEQYF TGCAGCGTTGTTGGCCGCGACTCCTACGAGCAGTACTTC
TRBJ2-7 TRBD1 TRBV9 . CARSPGDRVSEQYF TGTGCCAGAAGCCCCGGGGACAGGGTTAGCGAGCAGTACTTC
TRBJ2-3 . TRBV20-1 many CSAREGGITDTQYF TGCAGTGCTAGAGAAGGCGGTATCACAGATACGCAGTATTTT
TRBJ2-3 TRBD2 TRBV4-2 many CASSQRGATGGRDTQYF TGTGCCAGCAGCCAAAGGGGTGCGACGGGGGGGCGAGATACGCAGTATTTT
TRBJ1-2 TRBD1 TRBV7-9 few CASSSTGTGLNYGYTF TGTGCCAGCAGCTCAACCGGGACAGGGCTCAACTATGGCTACACCTTC
TRBJ1-2 . TRBV18 few CASSPPGGLLYGYTF TGTGCCAGCTCACCACCGGGGGGACTCCTTTATGGCTACACCTTC
TRBJ2-7 TRBD1 TRBV5-1 . CASSSGTGIFNLNYEQYF TGCGCCAGCAGCTCCGGGACAGGGATTTTTAACCTAAACTACGAGCAGTACTTC
TRBJ2-7 TRBD2 TRBV29-1 few CSVLAGVSYEQYF TGCAGCGTTTTAGCGGGAGTATCCTACGAGCAGTACTTC
TRBJ2-7 TRBD1 TRBV5-1 few CASSLGQGARYEQYF TGCGCCAGCAGCTTGGGACAGGGGGCTCGGTACGAGCAGTACTTC
TRBJ2-7 . TRBV7-3 many CASSLSAGRTSYEQYF TGTGCCAGCAGCTTATCCGCCGGGCGTACCTCCTACGAGCAGTACTTC
TRBJ2-7 TRBD2 TRBV29-1 . CSVEGTRGSTYEQYF TGCAGCGTTGAAGGGACCCGCGGGAGTACCTACGAGCAGTACTTC
TRBJ2-7 TRBD2 TRBV5-4 few CASSDPSGGAYEQYF TGTGCCAGCAGTGATCCGAGCGGGGGGGCCTACGAGCAGTACTTC
TRBJ2-7 TRBD2 TRBV20-1 few CSARELAGGTYEQYF TGCAGTGCTAGAGAACTAGCGGGGGGTACCTACGAGCAGTACTTC